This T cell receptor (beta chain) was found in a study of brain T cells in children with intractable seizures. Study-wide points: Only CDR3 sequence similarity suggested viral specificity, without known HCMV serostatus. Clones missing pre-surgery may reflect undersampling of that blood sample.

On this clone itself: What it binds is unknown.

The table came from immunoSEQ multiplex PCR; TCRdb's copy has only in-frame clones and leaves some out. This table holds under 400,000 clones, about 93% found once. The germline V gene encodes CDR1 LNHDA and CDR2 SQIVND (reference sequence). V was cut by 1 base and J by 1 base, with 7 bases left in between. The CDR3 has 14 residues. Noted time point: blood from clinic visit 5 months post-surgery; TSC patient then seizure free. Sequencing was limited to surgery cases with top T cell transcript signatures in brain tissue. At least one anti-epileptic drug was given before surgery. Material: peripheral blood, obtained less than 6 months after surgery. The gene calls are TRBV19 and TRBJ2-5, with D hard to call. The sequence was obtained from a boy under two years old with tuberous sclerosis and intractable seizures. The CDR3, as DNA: TGTGCCAGTAGTATAGCCAAGGTCCAAGAGACCCAGTACTTC. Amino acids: CASSIAKVQETQYF. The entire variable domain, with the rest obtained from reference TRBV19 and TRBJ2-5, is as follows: DGGITQSPKYLFRKEGQNVTLSCEQNLNHDAMYWYRQDPGQGLRLIYYSQIVNDFQKGDIAEGYSVSREKKESFPLTVTSAQKNPTAFYLCASSIAKVQETQYFGPGTRLLVL.